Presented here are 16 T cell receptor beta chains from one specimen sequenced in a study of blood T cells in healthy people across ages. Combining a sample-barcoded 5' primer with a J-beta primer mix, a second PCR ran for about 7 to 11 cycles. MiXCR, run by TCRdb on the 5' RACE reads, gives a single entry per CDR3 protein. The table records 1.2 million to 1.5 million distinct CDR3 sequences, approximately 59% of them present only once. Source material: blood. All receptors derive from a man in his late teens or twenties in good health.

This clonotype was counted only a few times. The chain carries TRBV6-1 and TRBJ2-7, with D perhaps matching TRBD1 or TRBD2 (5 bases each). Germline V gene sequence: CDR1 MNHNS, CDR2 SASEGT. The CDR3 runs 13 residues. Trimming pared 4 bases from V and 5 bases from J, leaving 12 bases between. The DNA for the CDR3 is TGTGCCAGCAGTGGGGGGTTTGTCGACGAGCAGTACTTC. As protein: CASSGGFVDEQYF.

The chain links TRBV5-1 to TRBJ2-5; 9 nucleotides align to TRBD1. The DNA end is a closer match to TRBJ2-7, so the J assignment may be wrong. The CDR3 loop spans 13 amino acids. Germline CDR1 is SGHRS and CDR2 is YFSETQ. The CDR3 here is CASSLKGQGEQYF. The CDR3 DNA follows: TGCGCCAGCAGCTTGAAGGGACAGGGCGAGCAGTACTTC.

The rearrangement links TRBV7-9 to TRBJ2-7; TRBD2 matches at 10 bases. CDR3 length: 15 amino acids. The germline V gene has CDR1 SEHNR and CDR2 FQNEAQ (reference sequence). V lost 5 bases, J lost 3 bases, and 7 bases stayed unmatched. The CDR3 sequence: CASSLLAGANYEQYF. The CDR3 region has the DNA TGTGCCAGCAGCCTGCTAGCGGGAGCTAACTACGAGCAGTACTTC.

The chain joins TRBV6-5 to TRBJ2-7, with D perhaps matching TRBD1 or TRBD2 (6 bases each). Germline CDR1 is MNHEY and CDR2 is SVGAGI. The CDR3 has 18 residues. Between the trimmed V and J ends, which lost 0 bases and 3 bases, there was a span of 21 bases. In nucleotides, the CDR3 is TGTGCCAGCAGTTACTCGAAAAGTGGGGGGCTTTCGGACTACGAGCAGTACTTC. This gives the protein CASSYSKSGGLSDYEQYF.

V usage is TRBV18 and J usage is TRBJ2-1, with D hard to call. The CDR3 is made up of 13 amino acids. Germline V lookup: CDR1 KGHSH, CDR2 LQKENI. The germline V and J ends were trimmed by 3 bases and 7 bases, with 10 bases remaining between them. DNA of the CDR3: TGTGCCAGCTCACCGGCGGCCGCGAATGAGCAGTTCTTC. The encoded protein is CASSPAAANEQFF.

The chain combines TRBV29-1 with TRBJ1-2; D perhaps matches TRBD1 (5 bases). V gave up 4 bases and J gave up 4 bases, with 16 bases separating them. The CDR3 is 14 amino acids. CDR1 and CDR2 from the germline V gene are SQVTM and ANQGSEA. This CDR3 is CSVGRGSGGYGYTF. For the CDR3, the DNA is TGCAGCGTTGGGAGGGGCAGCGGGGGCTATGGCTACACCTTC.

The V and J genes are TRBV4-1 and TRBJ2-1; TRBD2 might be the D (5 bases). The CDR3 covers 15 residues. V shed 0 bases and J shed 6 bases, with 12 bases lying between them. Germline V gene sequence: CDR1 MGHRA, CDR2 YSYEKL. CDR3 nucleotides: TGCGCCAGCAGCCAAGATCGAGGGTTTTCCAATGAGCAGTTCTTC. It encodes CASSQDRGFSNEQFF.

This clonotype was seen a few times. CDR3 sequence: CSVGQTEAFF. The DNA of the CDR3 is TGCAGCGTTGGACAGACTGAAGCTTTCTTT. The J gene is TRBJ1-1, the V gene TRBV29-1; weak D call: TRBD1 (5 bases). Germline CDR1 is SQVTM and CDR2 is ANQGSEA. V was clipped by 4 bases and J by 5 bases, with 5 bases between them. The CDR3 has 10 amino acids.

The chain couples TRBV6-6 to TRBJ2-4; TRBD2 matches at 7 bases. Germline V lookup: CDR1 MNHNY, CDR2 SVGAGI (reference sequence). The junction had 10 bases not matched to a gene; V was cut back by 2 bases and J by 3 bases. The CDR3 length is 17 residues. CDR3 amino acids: CASSYPMVGGDKNIQYF. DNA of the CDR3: TGTGCCAGCAGTTACCCTATGGTGGGGGGGGACAAAAACATTCAGTACTTC.

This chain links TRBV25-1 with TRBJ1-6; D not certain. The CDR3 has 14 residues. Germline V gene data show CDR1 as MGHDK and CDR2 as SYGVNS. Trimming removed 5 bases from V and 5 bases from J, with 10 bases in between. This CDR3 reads CASSLGMDNSPLHF. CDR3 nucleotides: TGTGCCAGCAGTTTGGGGATGGATAATTCACCCCTCCACTTT.

The CDR3 region has the DNA TGTGCCATACACACAGGGGCCACAGATACGCAGTATTTT. Its translation: CAIHTGATDTQYF. The V and J genes are TRBV10-3 and TRBJ2-3; TRBD1 matches 7 bases. This CDR3 region has 13 residues. CDR1 ENHRY and CDR2 SYGVKD come from the germline V gene. V shed 9 bases and J 2 bases; nucleotides not matched to a gene: 5.

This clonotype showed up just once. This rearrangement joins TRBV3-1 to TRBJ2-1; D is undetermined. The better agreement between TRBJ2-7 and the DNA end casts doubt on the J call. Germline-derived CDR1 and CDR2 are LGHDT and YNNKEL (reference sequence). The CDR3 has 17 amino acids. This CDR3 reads CASSQDSWGLYSYEQYF. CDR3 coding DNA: TGTGCCAGCAGCCAAGATAGTTGGGGTTTGTACTCCTACGAGCAGTACTTC.

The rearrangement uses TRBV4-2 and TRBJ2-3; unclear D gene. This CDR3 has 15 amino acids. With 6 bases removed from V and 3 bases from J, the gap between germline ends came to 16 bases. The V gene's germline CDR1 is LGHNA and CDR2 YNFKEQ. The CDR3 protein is CASSLRPPRTDTQYF. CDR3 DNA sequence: TGTGCCAGCAGTCTTCGACCTCCCAGAACAGATACGCAGTATTTT.

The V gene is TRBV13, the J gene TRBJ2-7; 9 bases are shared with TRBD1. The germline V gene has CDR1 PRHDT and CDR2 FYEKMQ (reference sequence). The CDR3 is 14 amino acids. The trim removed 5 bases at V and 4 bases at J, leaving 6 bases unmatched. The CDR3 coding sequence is TGTGCCAGCAGCCAGTCGGACAGGGGTTACGAGCAGTACTTC. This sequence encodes CASSQSDRGYEQYF.

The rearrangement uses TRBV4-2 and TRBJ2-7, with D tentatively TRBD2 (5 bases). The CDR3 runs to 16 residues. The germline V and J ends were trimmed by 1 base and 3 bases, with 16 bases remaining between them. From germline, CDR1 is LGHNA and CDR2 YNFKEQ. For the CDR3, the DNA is TGTGCCAGCAGCCAAGTTTCCAAGCGGCACAACTACGAGCAGTACTTC. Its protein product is CASSQVSKRHNYEQYF.

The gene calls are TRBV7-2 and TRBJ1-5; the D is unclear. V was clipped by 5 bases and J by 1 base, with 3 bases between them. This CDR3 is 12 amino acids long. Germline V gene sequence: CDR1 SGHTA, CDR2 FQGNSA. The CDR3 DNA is TGTGCCAGCAGCATGAGCAATCAGCCCCAGCATTTT. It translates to CASSMSNQPQHF. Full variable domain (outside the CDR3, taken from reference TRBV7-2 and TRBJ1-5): GAGVSQSPSNKVTEKGKDVELRCDPISGHTALYWYRQSLGQGLEFLIYFQGNSAPDKSGLPSDRFSAERTGGSVSTLTIQRTQQEDSAVYLCASSMSNQPQHFGDGTRLSIL.